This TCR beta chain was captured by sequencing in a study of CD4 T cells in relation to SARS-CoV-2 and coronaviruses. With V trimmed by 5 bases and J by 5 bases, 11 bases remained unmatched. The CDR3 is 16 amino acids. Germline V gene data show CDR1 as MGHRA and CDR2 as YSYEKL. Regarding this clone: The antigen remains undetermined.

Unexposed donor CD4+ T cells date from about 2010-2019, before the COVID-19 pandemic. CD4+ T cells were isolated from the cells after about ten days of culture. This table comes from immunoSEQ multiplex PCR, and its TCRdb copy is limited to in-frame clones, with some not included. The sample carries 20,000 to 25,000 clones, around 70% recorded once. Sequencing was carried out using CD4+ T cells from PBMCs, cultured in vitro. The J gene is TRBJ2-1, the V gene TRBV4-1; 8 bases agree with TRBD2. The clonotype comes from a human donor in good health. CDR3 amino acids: CASSGPLAGPHNEQFF. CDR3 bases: TGCGCCAGCAGCGGACCATTAGCGGGACCCCACAATGAGCAGTTCTTC.